This is a list of T cell receptor beta chains from one sample in a study of blood T cells in healthy people across ages. TCRdb ran MiXCR on the 5' RACE reads and lists one entry per CDR3 protein. The sample contains 630,000 or so distinct CDR3 sequences, approximately 30% of which appear only once. The sequenced material came from blood. These receptors were collected from a woman of 80 years or more in good health. The CDR3 runs from the conserved cysteine through the conserved F or W. Each record gives: CDR3 length, clone size, J gene, V gene, D gene, CDR3 DNA, CDR3 protein. A D gene is named only where the DNA matches it firmly. Some rows have no size entry. The others give once, few or many, or a class for an expanded clone.

14,few,TRBJ2-7,TRBV25-1,NA,TGTGCCAGCAGTGAAACTCAATTCAGGAATGAGCAGTACTTC,CASSETQFRNEQYF
14,NA,TRBJ1-2,TRBV2,TRBD1,TGTGCCAGCAGACGGACAGGTCGTTGGAATGGCTACACCTTC,CASRRTGRWNGYTF
13,NA,TRBJ1-2,TRBV4-3,TRBD1,TGCGCCAGCAGCCGGTCTGACAGGGATGGCTACACCTTC,CASSRSDRDGYTF
13,NA,TRBJ2-1,TRBV20-1,TRBD2,TGCAGTGCTACTAGCGGGAGGTACAATGAGCAGTTCTTC,CSATSGRYNEQFF
13,many,TRBJ2-7,TRBV12-3/TRBV12-4,NA,TGTGCCAGCAGTTTACCTCCCCGGTACGAGCAGTACTTC,CASSLPPRYEQYF
15,NA,TRBJ2-1,TRBV4-2,NA,TGTGCCAGCAGCCAAGCTGTCTCGATTTACAATGAGCAGTTCTTC,CASSQAVSIYNEQFF
15,NA,TRBJ2-7,TRBV18,TRBD1,TGTGCCAGCTCACCACAGGGGGCGTTTTCGGACGAGCAGTACTTC,CASSPQGAFSDEQYF
14,many,TRBJ2-7,TRBV7-9,NA,TGTGCCAGCAGCTCCCCTAAGGCCCGTTACGAGCAGTACTTC,CASSSPKARYEQYF
14,NA,TRBJ2-3,TRBV20-1,NA,TGCAGTGCTAGTCGGGACGGTGTCTCCGATACGCAGTATTTT,CSASRDGVSDTQYF
15,many,TRBJ2-7,TRBV27,TRBD1,TGTGCCAGCAGTTTGGGGGACAGGGTGAAGAACGAGCAGTACTTC,CASSLGDRVKNEQYF
15,many,TRBJ1-1,TRBV7-9,TRBD1,TGTGCCAGCAGCTCACGGACAGGAGGGTACACTGAAGCTTTCTTT,CASSSRTGGYTEAFF
13,many,TRBJ1-2,TRBV2,NA,TGTGCCAGCATGGGCAGGGCTTCCTATGGCTACACCTTC,CASMGRASYGYTF
15,NA,TRBJ2-7,TRBV4-1,TRBD2,TGCGCCAGCAGCCATATTAGCGGGGGGGCATACGAGCAGTACTTC,CASSHISGGAYEQYF
14,NA,TRBJ2-1,TRBV5-1,NA,TGCGCCAGCAGCTTGGAGGTCGCTTACAATGAGCAGTTCTTC,CASSLEVAYNEQFF
13,NA,TRBJ2-3,TRBV14,NA,TGTGCCAGCAGCCAAGATAGTCTGGATACGCAGTATTTT,CASSQDSLDTQYF
18,many,TRBJ2-1,TRBV5-4,TRBD2,TGTGCCAGCAGCTCTCTAGCGGGGGCCCAGAGCTCCTACAATGAGCAGTTCTTC,CASSSLAGAQSSYNEQFF
15,few,TRBJ1-1,TRBV12-3/TRBV12-4,NA,TGTGCCAGCAGTTTAAGCGAGACATTGAACACTGAAGCTTTCTTT,CASSLSETLNTEAFF
15,many,TRBJ1-2,TRBV7-8,NA,TGTGCCAGCAGCTCCCGACCCCCTCGGGAGGGTGGCTACACCTTC,CASSSRPPREGGYTF
11,many,TRBJ1-2,TRBV27,NA,TGTGCCAGCAGTGGGGGTTGGTCCTACACCTTC,CASSGGWSYTF
13,NA,TRBJ1-1,TRBV5-5,NA,TGTGCCAGCTTGCGGGGGGGGGACACTGAAGCTTTCTTT,CASLRGGDTEAFF
18,many,TRBJ1-2,TRBV4-2,NA,TGTGCCAGCAGCCAAGATAGGGTGTGGGGAGGGGGATCCTATGGCTACACCTTC,CASSQDRVWGGGSYGYTF
15,NA,TRBJ2-5,TRBV7-2,TRBD2,TGTGCCAGCAGCTTACCGGGACTAGGACAAGAGACCCAGTACTTC,CASSLPGLGQETQYF
16,NA,TRBJ2-3,TRBV20-1,TRBD2,TGCAGTGCTAGCCAGACTAGCGGGGGGTCAGCAGATACGCAGTATTTT,CSASQTSGGSADTQYF
14,many,TRBJ1-2,TRBV27,NA,TGTGCCAGCCCCGGACAGCCCACTAACTATGGCTACACCTTC,CASPGQPTNYGYTF
16,many,TRBJ2-3,TRBV7-8,TRBD1,TGTGCCAGCAGCCTTAACAGGGGGGAAAGCACAGATACGCAGTATTTT,CASSLNRGESTDTQYF
15,NA,TRBJ2-3,TRBV27,NA,TGTGCCAGCAGAGGGGACAAGAGTAGCACAGATACGCAGTATTTT,CASRGDKSSTDTQYF
15,NA,TRBJ2-3,TRBV6-5,NA,TGTGCCAGCAGTTACGTGGAGGGGCTCACAGATACGCAGTATTTT,CASSYVEGLTDTQYF
13,many,TRBJ2-3,TRBV30,NA,TGTGCCTGGAGTGTCCTCAACCGGGATACGCAGTATTTT,CAWSVLNRDTQYF
15,many,TRBJ2-6,TRBV4-3,NA,TGCGCCAGCAGCCAAAGCAAATCTGGGGCCAACGTCCTGACTTTC,CASSQSKSGANVLTF
13,many,TRBJ2-7,TRBV18,NA,TGTGCCAGCTCCGTGGGACAACTATACGAGCAGTACTTC,CASSVGQLYEQYF
19,many,TRBJ2-2,TRBV7-9,TRBD2,TGTGCCAGCAGCCCTCGGACTAGCGGGGGCTTAAGAGGGACCGGGGAGCTGTTTTTT,CASSPRTSGGLRGTGELFF
13,many,TRBJ2-7,TRBV6-6,NA,TGTGCCAGCAGTTCCGGCTTTACCTACGAGCAGTACTTC,CASSSGFTYEQYF
14,many,TRBJ2-5,TRBV20-1,NA,TGCAGTGCTAGGCGGACAAGGGGGGCCAAGACCCAGTACTTC,CSARRTRGAKTQYF
18,NA,TRBJ2-2,TRBV9,TRBD2,TGTGCCAGCAGCGTAGGCGCTAGCGGGGGGGGATGGACCGGGGAGCTGTTTTTT,CASSVGASGGGWTGELFF
12,NA,TRBJ1-1,TRBV5-1,NA,TGCGCCAGCAGCTTGGTACCAGGAGAAGCTTTCTTT,CASSLVPGEAFF
11,few,TRBJ1-1,TRBV29-1,NA,TGCAGCGTTAAAGCAGCAGGTGGGGCTTTCTTT,CSVKAAGGAFF
14,NA,TRBJ2-1,TRBV10-3,TRBD1,TGTGCCATCAGTCGGACAGGAATTGGCAATGAGCAGTTCTTC,CAISRTGIGNEQFF
16,NA,TRBJ2-2,TRBV20-1,NA,TGCAGTGCTAGAGATCCAACTAGACCGAACACCGGGGAGCTGTTTTTT,CSARDPTRPNTGELFF
13,few,TRBJ1-5,TRBV2,NA,TGTGCCAGCACCGAGGGAGGCGTGGGGCCCCAGCATTTT,CASTEGGVGPQHF
17,many,TRBJ2-6,TRBV7-9,TRBD1,TGTGCCAGCAGCTTACTTGGACAGGTGGAGGGGGCCAACGTCCTGACTTTC,CASSLLGQVEGANVLTF
13,NA,TRBJ2-1,TRBV5-6,NA,TGTGCCAGCAGCTTGGTTGGCTACAATGAGCAGTTCTTC,CASSLVGYNEQFF
15,many,TRBJ2-5,TRBV20-1,NA,TGCAGTGCTAGGCCGTGGGGGGGCGGGCAAGAGACCCAGTACTTC,CSARPWGGGQETQYF
16,once,TRBJ2-7,TRBV7-2,TRBD2,TGTGCCAGCAGCTTAGGAGGCGCGGGGGGCCTCTACGAGCAGTACTTC,CASSLGGAGGLYEQYF
15,many,TRBJ2-3,TRBV12-3/TRBV12-4,TRBD1,TGTGCCAGCAGCTCACCGGGACAGGGAACAGATACGCAGTATTTT,CASSSPGQGTDTQYF
13,NA,TRBJ2-3,TRBV5-4,NA,TGTGCCAGCAGCCGTATCCTGACTGATACGCAGTATTTT,CASSRILTDTQYF
19,NA,TRBJ1-6,TRBV9,NA,TGTGCCAGCAGCCCCTCCCTGGGTGGGCGCGGCTCCTATAATTCACCCCTCCACTTT,CASSPSLGGRGSYNSPLHF
14,NA,TRBJ2-2,TRBV9,NA,TGTGCCAGCAGCCTTACCGGGAGTTACGGGGAGCTGTTTTTT,CASSLTGSYGELFF
14,many,TRBJ2-5,TRBV3-1,NA,TGTGCCAGCGAGAACAGGGGAGGGGACGAGACCCAGTACTTC,CASENRGGDETQYF
16,many,TRBJ2-4,TRBV28,NA,TGTGCCAGCACCCCAGGGGCTAGCGGAGCCAAAAACATTCAGTACTTC,CASTPGASGAKNIQYF
14,many,TRBJ2-1,TRBV7-9,NA,TGTGCCAGCAGCCCAGAAATCTATCGCAATGAGCAGTTCTTC,CASSPEIYRNEQFF
15,many,TRBJ2-1,TRBV9,NA,TGTGCCAGCAGTGAACGTCTGAGCTCCTACAATGAGCAGTTCTTC,CASSERLSSYNEQFF
15,many,TRBJ1-5,TRBV7-2,NA,TGTGCCTCCAGGGCTGGAGGAACCGGGAATCAGCCCCAGCATTTT,CASRAGGTGNQPQHF
17,few,TRBJ1-4,TRBV7-9,NA,TGTGCCAGCAGCTTAGGGCGTCGACAATCGAGTAATGAAAAACTGTTTTTT,CASSLGRRQSSNEKLFF
21,NA,TRBJ2-1,TRBV5-6,TRBD2,TGTGCCAGCAGCCAAACACACCAGGGACTAGCGGGGGGGCCCTCCTACAATGAGCAGTTCTTC,CASSQTHQGLAGGPSYNEQFF
18,few,TRBJ2-6,TRBV7-8,TRBD2,TGTGCCAGCAGCTTGGGAGGGCTAGCGGGCTCTGGGGCCCACGTCCTGACTTTC,CASSLGGLAGSGAHVLTF
16,many,TRBJ1-2,TRBV6-6,TRBD1,TGTGCCAGTGACGGACAGGGAAAGGGGCCTAACTATGGCTACACCTTC,CASDGQGKGPNYGYTF
15,many,TRBJ2-7,TRBV6-1,TRBD2,TGTGCCAGCAGTAATCTCGGGGGGGTGTCCTACGAGCAGTACTTC,CASSNLGGVSYEQYF
14,many,TRBJ1-1,TRBV6-2/TRBV6-3,NA,TGTGCCAGCAGTTACTCCCAGCTGGCTAGAGAAGCTTTCTTT,CASSYSQLAREAFF
15,many,TRBJ2-7,TRBV5-6,TRBD1,TGTGCCAGCAGCTTGATCCGGGACAGGATTAACGAGCAGTACTTC,CASSLIRDRINEQYF